A single sample gave rise to the 5 T cell receptor beta chains below, sequenced in a study of cytomegalovirus exposure and HLA in healthy donors. The PCR made use of 60 Vbeta and 13 Jbeta primers. TCRdb's copy holds only in-frame clones and misses some; the assay was immunoSEQ multiplex PCR. The sample shows about 160,000 clones, over 60% of them seen only once. Sequencing used PBMCs. The receptors derive from a woman aged 30 to 39 in good health and CMV-seronegative.

The gene calls are TRBV7-9 and TRBJ2-2; 7 bases agree with TRBD1. Germline loops: CDR1 SEHNR, CDR2 FQNEAQ (reference sequence). V trimming: 4 bases; J trimming: 9 bases; junction bases outside the gene matches: 11. This CDR3 spans 15 amino acids. The DNA for the CDR3 is TGTGCCAGCAGCTCCGGGACAGTCCTGGTGTGGGAGCTGTTTTTT. Amino acid sequence: CASSSGTVLVWELFF.

The chain recombines TRBV5-1 with TRBJ2-2, with TRBD1 as a possible D gene (6 bases). V lost 4 bases and J lost 7, with 17 bases in between. CDR1 and CDR2 (germline): SGHRS, YFSETQ. The CDR3 has 15 amino acids. The DNA of the CDR3 is TGCGCCAGCAGCCCCGGGACCCAGGGGATCGGGGAGCTGTTTTTT. The encoded protein is CASSPGTQGIGELFF.

The chain employs TRBV21-1 and TRBJ1-1; the table calls TRBD1, which could not be checked here. TRBV21-1 is deemed a pseudogene. The CDR3 is made up of 18 amino acids. CDR3 residues: CASTFIYPRQGCITEAFF. The CDR3 DNA reads TGTGCCAGCACCTTCATCTACCCCCGACAGGGCTGTATCACTGAAGCTTTCTTT.

The chain recombines TRBV7-9 with TRBJ2-1; 11 bases are shared with TRBD1. The germline V gene has CDR1 SEHNR and CDR2 FQNEAQ (reference sequence). J was trimmed by 2 bases and V by 3 bases; bases with no gene match: 3. This CDR3 is built from 16 residues. In nucleotides, the CDR3 is TGTGCCAGCAGCTTTCCGGGACAGGGGGCCTACAATGAGCAGTTCTTC. Its translation is CASSFPGQGAYNEQFF.

This clone was recorded once. The chain combines TRBV5-1 with TRBJ1-2; D might be TRBD1 (5 bases). V lost 6 bases to trimming and J lost 7 bases, with 19 bases between them. Germline CDR1 SGHRS, CDR2 YFSETQ. The CDR3 runs to 14 residues. The CDR3 reads CASTRGGEEVGYTF. CDR3 nucleotide sequence: TGCGCCAGCACCCGGGGGGGGGAAGAGGTTGGCTACACCTTC. Drawing the rest from reference TRBV5-1 and TRBJ1-2, the complete variable domain is KAGVTQTPRYLIKTRGQQVTLSCSPISGHRSVSWYQQTPGQGLQFLFEYFSETQRNKGNFPGRFSGRQFSNSRSEMNVSTLELGDSALYLCASTRGGEEVGYTFGSGTRLTVV.